This T cell receptor (beta chain) was sequenced for a study of blood T cell repertoires in COVID-19. Study overall: The United States, Italy and Spain provided the acute and convalescent COVID-19 samples.

In the original processing: Using reference gene primer amplification, nucleated cell counts were estimated. Profiled with immunoSEQ multiplex PCR; TCRdb holds only in-frame clones, not every one. Clone size and V and J calls were adopted from that table, with D and trimming inferred from the DNA. The sample has around 110,000 clones, 80% seen once; the top ten hold more than 15%. This CDR3 is built from 14 residues. Between the trimmed V and J ends, which lost 0 bases and 3 bases, there was a span of 9 bases. The germline CDR1 and CDR2 sequences are SGHNT and YYREEE (reference sequence). This receptor was identified in a man aged 55-75 years with active or convalescent COVID-19. What was sequenced was peripheral blood. The rearrangement joins TRBV5-4 to TRBJ1-2; D unresolved. CDR3 sequence (DNA): TGTGCCAGCAGCTTGGATTCGGGTGACTATGGCTACACCTTC. It specifies CASSLDSGDYGYTF.